This is a list of T cell receptor beta chains from one sample in a study of beta chain features in type 1 diabetes. Profiling relied on immunoSEQ multiplex PCR, and the TCRdb table lists in-frame clones only, not all of them. The sample holds about 660,000 clones, around an eighth seen once. Source material: naive CD4+ T cells from blood. Source of these receptors: a man between 18 and 35 years old with type 1 diabetes. CDR3s include the opening cysteine and the closing phenylalanine or tryptophan.

V: TRBV7-2
J: TRBJ2-3
CDR3: CASNQLTDTQYF

V: TRBV7-2
J: TRBJ2-7
CDR3: CASSSWDWAEQYF

V: TRBV5-3
J: TRBJ1-5
CDR3: CARSSRDRGQPQHF

V: TRBV7-2
J: TRBJ2-5
CDR3: CASSLGLAGNQETQYF

V: TRBV2
J: TRBJ2-7
CDR3: CASRGGTYEQYF

V: TRBV21-1
J: TRBJ2-4
CDR3: CASSKLSYPCANIQYF

V: TRBV7-2
J: TRBJ1-1
CDR3: CASSPRVNTEAFF

V: TRBV5-1
J: TRBJ2-7
CDR3: CASSLPFVGQHRVSRFYEQYF

V: TRBV19
J: TRBJ2-2
CDR3: CASAPGHFPGELFF

V: TRBV7-7
J: TRBJ2-7
CDR3: CASSHGQSWEQYF

V: TRBV5-4
J: TRBJ2-2
CDR3: CASSLGGQGNTGELFF

V: TRBV10-3
J: TRBJ2-7
CDR3: CAIRGQREQYF

V: TRBV5-4
J: TRBJ2-5
CDR3: CASSRGTSGVQETQYF

V: TRBV30
J: TRBJ2-3
CDR3: CAWSAQDRGTQYF

V: TRBV27
J: TRBJ2-2
CDR3: CASRLTGSSRINTGELFF

V: TRBV5-1
J: TRBJ2-1
CDR3: CASSSSTSYNEQFF

V: TRBV18
J: TRBJ2-3
CDR3: CASSPPGRRLADTQYF

V: TRBV30
J: TRBJ1-2
CDR3: CAWSVLGAGDAF

V: TRBV30
J: TRBJ2-5
CDR3: CASRLVQETQYF

V: TRBV5-1
J: TRBJ2-6
CDR3: CASSLGQSSGANVLTF

V: TRBV28
J: TRBJ2-7
CDR3: CASSSQGLKQYF

V: TRBV29-1
J: TRBJ1-2
CDR3: CSARTGLIYGYTF

V: TRBV5-6
J: TRBJ2-6
CDR3: CASSLQGTGANVLTF

V: TRBV11-2
J: TRBJ2-1
CDR3: CASSLGGLAGSYNEQFF

V: TRBV11-3
J: TRBJ2-1
CDR3: CASSLDSYTYNEQFF

V: TRBV6-5
J: TRBJ2-5
CDR3: CASSYAFDRAGGTQYF

V: TRBV7-8
J: TRBJ2-3
CDR3: CASSLEGGRTDTQYF

V: TRBV6-5
J: TRBJ1-1
CDR3: CASSAGPTLNTEAFF

V: TRBV5-1
J: TRBJ1-5
CDR3: CASSLDSNQPQHF

V: TRBV7-8
J: TRBJ2-1
CDR3: CASSSGPANEQFF

V: TRBV7-2
J: TRBJ2-5
CDR3: CASSITQGRETQYF

V: TRBV2
J: TRBJ2-3
CDR3: CASSLSRVFSDTQYF